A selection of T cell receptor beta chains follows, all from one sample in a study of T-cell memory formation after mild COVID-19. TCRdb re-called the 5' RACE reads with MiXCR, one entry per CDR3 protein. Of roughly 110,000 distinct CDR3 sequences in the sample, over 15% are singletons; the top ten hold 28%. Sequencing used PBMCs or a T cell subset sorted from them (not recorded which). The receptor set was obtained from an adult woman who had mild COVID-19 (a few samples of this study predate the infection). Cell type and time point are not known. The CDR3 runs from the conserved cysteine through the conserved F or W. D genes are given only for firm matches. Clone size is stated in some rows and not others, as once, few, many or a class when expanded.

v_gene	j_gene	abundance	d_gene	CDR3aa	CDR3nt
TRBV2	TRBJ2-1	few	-	CASSEWSINNEQFF	TGTGCCAGCAGTGAGTGGAGCATAAACAATGAGCAGTTCTTC
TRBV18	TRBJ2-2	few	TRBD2	CASSPSGGPTGELFF	TGTGCCAGCTCACCGTCGGGGGGGCCCACCGGGGAGCTGTTTTTT
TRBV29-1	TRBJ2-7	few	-	CSVASPGEPGEQYF	TGCAGCGTTGCCTCACCCGGGGAGCCGGGGGAGCAGTACTTC
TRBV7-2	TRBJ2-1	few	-	CASSPRPRNRDHEQFF	TGTGCCAGCAGCCCCCGTCCCCGTAACAGGGATCATGAGCAGTTCTTC
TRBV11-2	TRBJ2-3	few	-	CASSFQGGDTQYF	TGTGCCAGCAGCTTCCAGGGGGGGGATACGCAGTATTTT
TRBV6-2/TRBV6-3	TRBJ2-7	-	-	CASSYQGLLYEQYF	TGTGCCAGCAGTTACCAAGGACTCCTCTACGAGCAGTACTTC
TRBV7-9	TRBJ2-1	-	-	CASSFEGNPEQFF	TGTGCCAGCAGCTTTGAGGGGAATCCTGAGCAGTTCTTC
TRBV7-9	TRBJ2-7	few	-	CASGGGLYYEQYF	TGTGCCAGTGGTGGGGGGCTCTACTACGAGCAGTACTTC
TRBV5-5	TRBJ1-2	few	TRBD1	CASSLDVRGVYGYTF	TGTGCCAGCAGCTTGGATGTCAGGGGGGTTTATGGCTACACCTTC
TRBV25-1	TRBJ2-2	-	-	CASSGPGGELFF	TGTGCCAGCAGTGGGCCGGGCGGGGAGCTGTTTTTT
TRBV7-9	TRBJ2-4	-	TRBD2	CASSHSSGGIINHIQYF	TGTGCCAGCAGCCACTCTAGCGGGGGAATCATAAATCACATTCAGTACTTC
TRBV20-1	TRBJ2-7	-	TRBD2	CSAVPRKLAGGYEQYF	TGCAGTGCCGTCCCAAGAAAACTAGCGGGGGGCTACGAGCAGTACTTC
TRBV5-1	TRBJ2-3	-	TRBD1	CASSPDWTGAYTDTQYF	TGCGCCAGCAGCCCAGATTGGACAGGGGCGTACACAGATACGCAGTATTTT
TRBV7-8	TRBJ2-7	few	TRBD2	CASRPLAGGAYEQYF	TGTGCCAGCAGGCCCCTAGCGGGGGGGGCCTACGAGCAGTACTTC
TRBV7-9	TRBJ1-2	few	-	CASSSTGTNYGYTF	TGTGCCAGCAGCTCAACCGGGACGAACTATGGCTACACCTTC
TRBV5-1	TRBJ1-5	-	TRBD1	CASSLSGGQQAQHF	TGCGCCAGCAGCTTGTCAGGGGGTCAACAAGCCCAGCATTTT
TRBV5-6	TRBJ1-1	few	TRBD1	CASSLAGQDEGEAFF	TGTGCCAGCAGCTTAGCGGGACAGGATGAAGGTGAAGCTTTCTTT
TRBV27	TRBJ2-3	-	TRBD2	CASRSAGRTDTQYF	TGTGCCAGCAGATCAGCGGGGCGAACAGATACGCAGTATTTT
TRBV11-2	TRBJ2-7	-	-	CASSSPGHEQYF	TGTGCCAGCAGCTCCCCGGGCCACGAGCAGTACTTC
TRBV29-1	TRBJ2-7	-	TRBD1	CSVPGTGRREQYF	TGCAGCGTCCCCGGGACAGGGCGACGTGAGCAGTACTTC
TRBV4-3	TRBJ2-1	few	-	CASSQDMGRLVIHNEQFF	TGCGCCAGCAGCCAAGATATGGGACGACTAGTCATCCACAATGAGCAGTTCTTC
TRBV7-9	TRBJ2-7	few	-	CASSLGSFTHYEQYF	TGTGCCAGCAGCTTAGGCAGCTTCACGCACTACGAGCAGTACTTC
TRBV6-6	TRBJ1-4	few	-	CASIDPGQGFEKLFF	TGTGCCAGCATTGATCCGGGACAAGGCTTCGAAAAACTGTTTTTT
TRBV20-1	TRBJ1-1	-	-	CSAERGAGAFF	TGCAGTGCTGAACGGGGTGCGGGAGCTTTCTTT
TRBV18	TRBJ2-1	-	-	CASSPLIRGDEQFF	TGTGCCAGCTCACCACTCATACGAGGGGATGAGCAGTTCTTC
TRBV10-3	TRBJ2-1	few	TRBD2	CAISDPIMAGGGINEQFF	TGTGCCATCAGTGACCCTATCATGGCGGGGGGCGGTATCAATGAGCAGTTCTTC
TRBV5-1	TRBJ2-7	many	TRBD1	CASSSGTGAYEQYF	TGCGCCAGCAGCTCCGGGACAGGGGCCTACGAGCAGTACTTC
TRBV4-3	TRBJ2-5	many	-	CASSPRDIGTGTQYF	TGCGCCAGCAGCCCCCGGGACATAGGGACTGGGACCCAGTACTTC
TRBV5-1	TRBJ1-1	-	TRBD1	CASSLTGAALMNTEAFF	TGCGCCAGCAGCTTGACAGGGGCCGCGTTAATGAACACTGAAGCTTTCTTT
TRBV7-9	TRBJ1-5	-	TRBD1	CASGQGSQPQNF	TGTGCCAGTGGACAGGGTAGTCAGCCCCAGAATTTT
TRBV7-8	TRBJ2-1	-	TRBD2	CASSWGLAGNEQFF	TGTGCCAGCAGCTGGGGACTAGCGGGCAATGAGCAGTTCTTC
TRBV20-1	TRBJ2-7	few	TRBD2	CSARTSGSNYEQYF	TGCAGTGCTAGGACTAGCGGGAGTAATTACGAGCAGTACTTC
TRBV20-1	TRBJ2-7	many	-	CSALTGSYEQYF	TGCAGTGCCCTGACAGGTTCCTACGAGCAGTACTTC
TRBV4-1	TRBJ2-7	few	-	CASSQVSDTRFYEQYF	TGCGCCAGCAGCCAAGTTTCAGACACTCGCTTCTACGAGCAGTACTTC
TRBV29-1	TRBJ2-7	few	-	CSAIRDSSGFSYEQYF	TGCAGCGCCATCAGGGACTCCAGCGGGTTCTCCTACGAGCAGTACTTC
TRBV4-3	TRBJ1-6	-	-	CASSPQAGGYSPLHF	TGCGCCAGCAGCCCCCAGGCGGGGGGGTATTCACCCCTCCACTTT
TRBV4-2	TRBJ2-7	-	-	CASSQFASYEQYF	TGTGCCAGCAGCCAATTCGCATCCTACGAGCAGTACTTC
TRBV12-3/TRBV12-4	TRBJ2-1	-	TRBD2	CASTPRLLAGELYNEQFF	TGTGCCAGCACCCCCCGACTGCTAGCGGGGGAACTATACAATGAGCAGTTCTTC
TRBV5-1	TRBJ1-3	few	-	CASSLGLHSGNTIYF	TGCGCCAGCAGCTTGGGACTCCACTCTGGAAACACCATATATTTT
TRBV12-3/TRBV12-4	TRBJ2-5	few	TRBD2	CASTRAGGPQETQYF	TGTGCCAGCACCCGCGCGGGGGGACCCCAAGAGACCCAGTACTTC
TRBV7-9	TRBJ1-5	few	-	CASSPGHRDQQPQHF	TGTGCCAGCAGCCCGGGACACAGGGACCAACAGCCCCAGCATTTT
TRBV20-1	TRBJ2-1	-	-	CSARDMSEQFF	TGCAGTGCTAGAGATATGAGCGAGCAGTTCTTC
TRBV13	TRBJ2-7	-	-	CASSTRSKGISYEQYF	TGTGCCAGCAGCACAAGATCCAAGGGAATCTCCTACGAGCAGTACTTC
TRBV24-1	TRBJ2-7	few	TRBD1	CATSDLPYSGTGTGEQYF	TGTGCCACCAGTGATTTGCCCTACTCCGGGACAGGGACAGGAGAGCAGTACTTC
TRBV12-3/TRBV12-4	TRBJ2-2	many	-	CASSWRADGELFF	TGTGCCAGCAGTTGGCGGGCCGACGGGGAGCTGTTTTTT
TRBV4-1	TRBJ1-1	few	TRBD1	CASSRKGWTGDTEAFF	TGCGCCAGCAGCCGAAAGGGGTGGACAGGGGACACTGAAGCTTTCTTT
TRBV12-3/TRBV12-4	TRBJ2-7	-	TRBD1	CASSDRESSYEQYF	TGTGCCAGCAGCGACAGGGAAAGCTCCTACGAGCAGTACTTC
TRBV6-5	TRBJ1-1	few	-	CASWGPVTEAFF	TGTGCCAGCTGGGGTCCAGTCACTGAAGCTTTCTTT
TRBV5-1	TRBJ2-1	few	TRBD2	CASSLLAGPYNEQFF	TGCGCCAGCAGCTTGTTAGCGGGCCCCTACAATGAGCAGTTCTTC
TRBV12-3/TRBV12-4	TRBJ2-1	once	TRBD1	CASSLWDRGENEQFF	TGTGCCAGCAGTTTGTGGGACAGGGGCGAAAATGAGCAGTTCTTC
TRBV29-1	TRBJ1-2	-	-	CSVLTGEHGYTF	TGCAGCGTCTTGACGGGAGAGCATGGCTACACCTTC
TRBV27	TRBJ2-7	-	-	CASSLRDVSYEQYF	TGTGCCAGCAGTTTGCGAGACGTTTCCTACGAGCAGTACTTC
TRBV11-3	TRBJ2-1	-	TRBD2	CASSSWTGGRFEHNEQFF	TGTGCCAGCAGCTCGTGGACTGGCGGGAGATTCGAACACAATGAGCAGTTCTTC
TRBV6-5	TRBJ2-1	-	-	CASSYSGGSNEQFF	TGTGCCAGCAGTTACTCCGGGGGTTCTAATGAGCAGTTCTTC
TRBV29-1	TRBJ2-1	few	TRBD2	CSVMGLAGVYEQFF	TGCAGCGTCATGGGACTAGCGGGAGTGTATGAGCAGTTCTTC
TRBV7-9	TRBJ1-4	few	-	CASSLNREKLFF	TGTGCCAGCAGCTTAAATAGAGAAAAACTGTTTTTT
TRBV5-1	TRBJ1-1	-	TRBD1	CASSQRQGPNTEAFF	TGCGCCAGCAGCCAGCGACAGGGGCCGAACACTGAAGCTTTCTTT
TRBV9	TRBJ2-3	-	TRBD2	CASSASGFRTDTQYF	TGTGCCAGCAGCGCTAGCGGGTTTCGCACAGATACGCAGTATTTT
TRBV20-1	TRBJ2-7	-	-	CSAEGRDFWYEQYF	TGCAGTGCCGAGGGCAGGGATTTTTGGTACGAGCAGTACTTC